This TCR beta chain was recorded in a study of a mutant IDH1 vaccine in newly diagnosed glioma. For this clone: Its antigen is not known.

This CDR3 has 15 residues. Per germline, CDR1 SGHRS and CDR2 YFSETQ. Trimming took 1 base from V and 7 from J, leaving 15 bases between them. Time point of the sample: week 23, last vaccination. Doses of 300 ug of mutant IDH1 20-mer peptide were given with topical imiquimod. Study-wide results and caveats: There were vaccine-induced immune responses in approximately 95% of the patients.

This table comes from immunoSEQ multiplex PCR, and its TCRdb copy is limited to in-frame clones, with some not included. The sample records over 55,000 clones, roughly 81% being singletons. Sample: PBMCs, taken from a glioma patient whose treatment included an IDH1 peptide vaccine. The receptor's source is a woman between 40 and 50 years old with glioma. Some clones in this sample may be carry-over from other donors' samples. This chain uses TRBV5-1 with TRBJ2-1; the D gene is possibly TRBD1 (5 bases). CDR3 coding DNA: TGCGCCAGCAGCTTGTCCACCCTTGGGGCAAATGAGCAGTTCTTC. Translating it yields CASSLSTLGANEQFF.